Shown below are 9 T cell receptor beta chains from a single sample sequenced in a study of T cells in Graves' hyperthyroidism and ophthalmopathy. Amplification of TCR beta CDR3 regions was performed using RNA transcripts as template. First-round RT-PCR with HTBI primers amplified the TCR CDR3 region. Using its own MiXCR run on the multiplex PCR reads, TCRdb lists one record per CDR3 protein. The data contain roughly 500,000 distinct CDR3 sequences, 40% to 55% of them singletons. The specimen sequenced was peripheral blood or thyroid tissue (not recorded which). Receptor source: an adult woman with Graves' disease, either hyperthyroidism or ophthalmopathy (not recorded which).

This clonotype was counted ten times or more. CDR3 DNA: TGTGCCAGCAGGGGCAGGGCCCTTGGCTACACCTTC. Translating it yields CASRGRALGYTF. The chain recombines TRBV27 with TRBJ1-2; TRBD1 might be the D (5 bases). Germline CDR1 and CDR2: MNHEY and SMNVEV (reference sequence). The CDR3 length is 12 residues. The V end was cut by 6 bases, the J end by 7 bases, with 12 bases between.

This clonotype was picked up many times. CDR3 coding DNA: TGTGCCAGCAGCTACGCAGGGGGTTACGAGCAGTACTTC. It specifies CASSYAGGYEQYF. V gene TRBV7-9 combines with J gene TRBJ2-7; 7 bases align to TRBD1. The CDR3 has 13 residues. The J segment lost 4 bases and the V segment lost 4 bases, leaving 4 bases of the junction unmatched. Germline CDR1 SEHNR, CDR2 FQNEAQ (reference sequence).

This clonotype was detected many times. This rearrangement joins TRBV5-5 to TRBJ1-1; D not resolved. The V and J ends lost 0 bases and 13 bases respectively, with 13 bases between them. Germline V gives CDR1 SGHKS, CDR2 YYEKEE (reference sequence). CDR3 size: 12 residues. Here the CDR3 reads CASSLGSWGDFF. DNA for the CDR3: TGTGCCAGCAGCTTGGGATCCTGGGGTGATTTCTTT.

In regard to this clonotype: This clone may be a read error of a much larger clone one base away. J is TRBJ1-5 and V is TRBV27, with D maybe TRBD1 (6 bases). Trimming took off 11 bases at V and 3 bases at J, with 14 bases between the two ends. CDR1 and CDR2 (germline): MNHEY, SMNVEV (reference sequence). The CDR3 sequence is 13 residues long. CDR3 bases: TGTGCCGCAGCGGACAGACTCAATCAGCCCCAGCATTTT. It encodes CAAADRLNQPQHF.

V is TRBV7-9 and J is TRBJ1-5, with D uncertain. CDR3 length: 13 amino acids. V lost 1 base, J lost 11 bases, and 12 bases lay in between. The germline gives CDR1 SEHNR, CDR2 FQNEAQ (reference sequence). CDR3 loop: CASSLGIRETQHF. The DNA for the CDR3 is TGTGCCAGCAGCTTAGGGATACGAGAGACCCAGCATTTT.

There are many counts of this clonotype. One junction end does not reproduce the germline sequence, and a read error may be involved. This chain links TRBV19 with TRBJ1-4; D might be TRBD1 (6 bases). Germline V gene data show CDR1 as LNHDA and CDR2 as SQIVND (reference sequence). The CDR3 spans 13 residues. In nucleotides, the CDR3 is TGTGCCAGTAGGCCCCCCCTACCGGGACACCCTATCTTT. Its translation is CASRPPLPGHPIF.

This rearrangement joins TRBV29-1 to TRBJ1-4; 9 bases align to TRBD1. V lost 3 bases, J lost 7 bases, and 6 bases stayed unmatched. CDR1 and CDR2 (germline): SQVTM, ANQGSEA. CDR3 length equals 14 residues. CDR3 nucleotides: TGCAGCGTTGATAGAGGGACAGGGCGTGAAAAACTGTTTTTT. Its translation: CSVDRGTGREKLFF.

As DNA, the CDR3 is TGCAGTGCTAGAGTCCTAGCGGAGACCTCGGTGCAGTACTTC. Translated: CSARVLAETSVQYF. The chain recombines TRBV20-1 with TRBJ2-7, with 7 bases identical to TRBD2. The junction had 12 bases not matched to a gene; V was cut back by 1 base and J by 9 bases. The length of the CDR3 is 14 residues. Germline CDR1 and CDR2: DFQATT and SNEGSKA (reference sequence).

This chain connects TRBV7-3 to TRBJ2-1; 16 nucleotides align to TRBD2. V shed 5 bases, J shed 14 bases, and the junction held 9 bases outside the gene matches. The germline CDR1 and CDR2 sequences are SGHTA and FQGTGA. This CDR3 contains 15 residues. CDR3 bases: TGTGCCAGCAGCACCGACGGGACTAGCGGGAGGGCCAAGTTCTTC. Translation gives CASSTDGTSGRAKFF.